This T cell receptor beta chain was profiled in a study of cytomegalovirus exposure and HLA in healthy donors. J was trimmed by 15 bases and V by 0 bases; bases with no gene match: 6. Germline loops: CDR1 SGDLS, CDR2 YYNGEE. CDR3 length equals 15 residues. On this clone itself: The antigen remains undetermined.

Broader study findings: The number of N-insertions in an Asian-associated ancestry cluster was reportedly below the 666-donor mean in a later analysis. An assumption of roughly uniform sequencing depth across donors underlay the presence/absence analyses.

The PCR made use of 60 Vbeta and 13 Jbeta primers. The table came from immunoSEQ multiplex PCR; TCRdb's copy has only in-frame clones and leaves some out. The sample records around 280,000 clones, about 87% being singletons. The clonotype originates from a woman aged 18-29 years in good health and CMV-seronegative. The sequenced sample consisted of PBMCs. The J gene is TRBJ2-1, the V gene TRBV9; 16 bases line up with TRBD2. The CDR3 nucleotides are TGTGCCAGCAGCGTAGGAGGGACTAGCGGGGGGGTTAGGTTCTTC. Protein sequence: CASSVGGTSGGVRFF.